A selection of T cell receptor beta chains follows, all from one sample in a study of STAT3 mutations in large granular lymphocyte leukemia. This table comes from immunoSEQ multiplex PCR, and its TCRdb copy is limited to in-frame clones, with some not included. The data contain about 19,000 clones, 92% of them singletons. The specimen was peripheral blood mononuclear cells. These receptors were taken from a man between 60 and 75 years old with T-cell large granular lymphocyte leukemia. Some clones in this sample may be carry-over from other donors' samples. Each CDR3 is given with its conserved first and last residue. Fields, in order: D gene, J gene, clone size, V gene, CDR3 protein, CDR3 DNA. The D gene is left open where the match is weak. The size entry is marked missing in some rows and otherwise reads once, few, many or a size class.

TRBD2,TRBJ2-1,NA,TRBV13,CASSLREVSFNEQFF,TGTGCCAGCAGCTTGCGGGAGGTTTCCTTCAATGAGCAGTTCTTC
NA,TRBJ2-7,NA,TRBV20-1,CSALWSGEQYF,TGCAGTGCTCTCTGGTCAGGGGAGCAGTACTTC
TRBD1,TRBJ2-3,NA,TRBV29-1,CSVVTGSSTDTQYF,TGCAGCGTGGTGACAGGGTCCAGCACAGATACGCAGTATTTT
TRBD1,TRBJ1-1,NA,TRBV5-4,CASRSQGVEDTEAFF,TGTGCCAGCAGAAGCCAGGGGGTGGAGGACACTGAAGCTTTCTTT
NA,TRBJ2-3,NA,TRBV28,CASSFGRVADTQYF,TGTGCCAGCAGTTTTGGCAGGGTGGCAGATACGCAGTATTTT
NA,TRBJ2-4,NA,TRBV5-1,CASSLAGNIQYF,TGCGCCAGCAGCTTGGCAGGGAACATTCAGTACTTC
NA,TRBJ2-3,few,TRBV9,CASSGVSPSQYF,TGTGCCAGCAGCGGGGTATCCCCCTCGCAGTATTTT
TRBD1,TRBJ1-1,NA,TRBV11-2,CASSPGGTVLMNTEAFF,TGTGCCAGCAGCCCGGGGGGGACAGTCCTTATGAACACTGAAGCTTTCTTT
NA,TRBJ2-5,NA,TRBV6-1,CASSRLGQETQYF,TGTGCCAGCAGCCGACTAGGCCAAGAGACCCAGTACTTC
TRBD1,TRBJ2-3,NA,TRBV5-4,CASSGQGTDTQYF,TGTGCCAGCAGCGGACAGGGCACAGATACGCAGTATTTT
TRBD1,TRBJ2-1,NA,TRBV6-6,CASNPTGELYNEQFF,TGTGCCAGCAATCCAACAGGGGAGTTGTACAATGAGCAGTTCTTC
TRBD1,TRBJ1-5,NA,TRBV7-9,CASSSYRGHQPQHF,TGTGCCAGCAGCAGTTACAGGGGTCATCAGCCCCAGCATTTT
NA,TRBJ1-4,NA,TRBV5-4,CASSVRGAGSEKLFF,TGTGCCAGCAGTGTCCGCGGGGCCGGCTCTGAAAAACTGTTTTTT
TRBD2,TRBJ2-5,NA,TRBV6-5,CASSYWEGGRETQYF,TGTGCCAGCAGTTACTGGGAGGGTGGTAGGGAGACCCAGTACTTC
TRBD1,TRBJ2-7,NA,TRBV9,CASSPGTARDYEQYF,TGTGCCAGCAGCCCCGGGACAGCCCGTGACTACGAGCAGTACTTC
TRBD1,TRBJ1-1,NA,TRBV6-5,CASSYPGTGGTEAFF,TGTGCCAGCAGTTACCCCGGGACAGGGGGCACTGAAGCTTTCTTT